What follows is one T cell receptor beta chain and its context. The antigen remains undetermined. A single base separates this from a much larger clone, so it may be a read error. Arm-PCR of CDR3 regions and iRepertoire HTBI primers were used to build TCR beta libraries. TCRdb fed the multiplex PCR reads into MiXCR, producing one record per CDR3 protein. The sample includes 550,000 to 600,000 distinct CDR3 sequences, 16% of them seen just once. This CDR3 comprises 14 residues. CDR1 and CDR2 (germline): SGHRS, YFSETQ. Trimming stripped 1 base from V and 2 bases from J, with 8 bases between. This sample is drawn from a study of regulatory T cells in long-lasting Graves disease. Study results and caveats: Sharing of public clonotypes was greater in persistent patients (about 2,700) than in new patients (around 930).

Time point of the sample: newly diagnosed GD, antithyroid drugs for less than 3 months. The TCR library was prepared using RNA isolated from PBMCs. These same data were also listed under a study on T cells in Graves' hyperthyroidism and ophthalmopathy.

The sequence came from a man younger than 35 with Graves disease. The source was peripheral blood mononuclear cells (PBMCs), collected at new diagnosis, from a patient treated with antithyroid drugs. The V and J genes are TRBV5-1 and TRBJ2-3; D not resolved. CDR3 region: CASSLSKATDTQYF. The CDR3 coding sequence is TGCGCCAGCAGCTTGTCTAAAGCCACAGATACGCAGTATTTT.